This TCR beta chain stems from a study of blood T cell repertoires in COVID-19. Study details: Researchers got acute and convalescent COVID-19 samples from the United States, Italy and Spain. Sources were T cells, B-cell-depleted T cells, or PBMCs; the material itself was cDNA or gDNA.

Germline V lookup: CDR1 LNHNV, CDR2 YYDKDF (reference sequence). This CDR3 comprises 20 residues. The V gene end was trimmed by 2 bases and the J gene end by 2 bases; junction bases not matched to a gene: 15. This clone was detected once. Per the original methods: Reference gene primer amplification gave nucleated cell count estimates. Profiling relied on immunoSEQ multiplex PCR, and the TCRdb table lists in-frame clones only, not all of them. V, J and clone size reflect that table, while D and trimming were determined from the DNA. The table shows hundreds of thousands of clones, with 80% to 90% occurring only once. Two consecutive negative NP/OP PCR tests, clearance, or resolved symptoms defined Cohort 3 recovery.

This receptor was taken from a woman aged 50 to 65 who had recovered from COVID-19. The chain recombines TRBV15 with TRBJ2-3, with 11 bases identical to TRBD2. The specimen sequenced was PBMCs or T cells enriched from blood (not recorded which). CDR3 coding DNA: TGTGCCACCAGCAGAACCCCGTCCCTTAGACTAGCGGGAATCACAGATACGCAGTATTTT. This codes for CATSRTPSLRLAGITDTQYF.